A selection of T cell receptor beta chains follows, all from one sample in a study of blood T cells in healthy people across ages. MiXCR was run by TCRdb on the 5' RACE reads, yielding one entry per CDR3 protein. The sample consists of around 750,000 distinct CDR3 sequences, roughly 50% of them appearing once. Sequenced material: blood. The receptors here all came from an elderly man in good health. The CDR3 runs from the conserved cysteine through the conserved F or W. The D gene is left open where the match is weak. Clone size is not always given. Where it is, it says once, few, many or a class for expanded clones.

CSVIEGTGDPREQYF TGCAGTGTGATCGAGGGGACAGGGGACCCCCGCGAGCAGTACTTC few 15 TRBJ2-7 TRBD1 TRBV20-1
CASSLGRGTGANVLTF TGTGCCAGCAGTTTAGGACGAGGGACTGGGGCCAACGTCCTGACTTTC . 16 TRBJ2-6 . TRBV12-3/TRBV12-4
CASSVGLTYNEQFF TGTGCCAGCAGTGTGGGACTCACCTACAATGAGCAGTTCTTC . 14 TRBJ2-1 . TRBV25-1
CATEFGDTQYF TGTGCCACCGAGTTTGGAGATACGCAGTATTTT . 11 TRBJ2-3 . TRBV6-6
CAISVGKAETQYF TGTGCCATCAGTGTGGGCAAAGCCGAGACCCAGTACTTC few 13 TRBJ2-5 . TRBV10-3
CASIRGGRPEFEQFF TGTGCCAGCATTCGTGGCGGGAGACCGGAATTTGAGCAGTTCTTC few 15 TRBJ2-1 TRBD2 TRBV12-3/TRBV12-4
CASSPQVRALGNEQYF TGTGCCAGCAGCCCTCAGGTTCGGGCTCTGGGCAATGAGCAGTACTTC . 16 TRBJ2-5 . TRBV12-3/TRBV12-4
CASKRDRPTQEIQYF TGTGCCAGCAAAAGGGACAGGCCTACCCAAGAGATCCAGTACTTC . 15 TRBJ2-7 TRBD1 TRBV2
CAISEDRVGHYGYTF TGTGCCATCAGTGAAGACAGGGTCGGCCACTATGGCTACACCTTC many 15 TRBJ1-2 TRBD1 TRBV10-3
CASSDTGTVSYEQYF TGCGCCAGCAGTGATACCGGGACAGTCTCCTACGAGCAGTACTTC . 15 TRBJ2-7 TRBD1 TRBV10-2
CSVEDSAGGISYNEQFF TGCAGCGTTGAAGATAGTGCGGGAGGGATCTCCTACAATGAGCAGTTCTTC many 17 TRBJ2-1 TRBD2 TRBV29-1
CASSFIEREQFF TGTGCCAGCAGCTTCATAGAGCGCGAGCAGTTCTTC . 12 TRBJ2-1 . TRBV12-3/TRBV12-4
CASLGERGTEAFF TGTGCCAGCCTAGGGGAGCGGGGCACTGAAGCTTTCTTT few 13 TRBJ1-1 . TRBV7-2
CASSVGGPLQPQHF TGTGCCAGCAGCGTTGGGGGCCCCCTTCAGCCCCAGCATTTT . 14 TRBJ1-5 . TRBV13
CASSPKDKNIQYF TGTGCCAGCAGCCCCAAGGACAAAAACATTCAGTACTTC . 13 TRBJ2-4 . TRBV11-2
CASSFSGGGGKNIQYF TGTGCCAGCAGCTTTAGCGGGGGAGGTGGCAAAAACATTCAGTACTTC . 16 TRBJ2-4 TRBD2 TRBV7-2
CASSQEMQGLYEQYF TGTGCCAGCAGCCAAGAAATGCAGGGCCTCTACGAGCAGTACTTC . 15 TRBJ2-7 . TRBV4-2
CASSGGPYNEQFF TGTGCCAGCAGCGGGGGTCCTTACAATGAGCAGTTCTTC . 13 TRBJ2-1 . TRBV5-5
CSVGRGGGTSYNEQFF TGCAGCGTTGGGCGAGGAGGCGGGACATCCTACAATGAGCAGTTCTTC . 16 TRBJ2-1 . TRBV29-1
CASSKGGKETQYF TGTGCCAGCTCTAAAGGGGGAAAAGAGACCCAGTACTTC once 13 TRBJ2-5 . TRBV2
CAIREDSAQPQHF TGTGCCATCAGAGAGGACAGCGCGCAGCCCCAGCATTTT . 13 TRBJ1-5 . TRBV10-3
CSVAPFETQYF TGCAGTGTTGCCCCGTTCGAGACCCAGTACTTC . 11 TRBJ2-5 . TRBV29-1
CAITTGRRAFF TGTGCCATCACGACAGGAAGAAGAGCTTTCTTT . 11 TRBJ1-1 . TRBV10-3
CASSGRVSYEQYF TGCGCCAGCAGCGGGAGAGTCTCCTACGAGCAGTACTTC . 13 TRBJ2-7 . TRBV5-1
CSVQDRAPYGYTF TGCAGCGTTCAGGACAGGGCCCCCTATGGCTACACCTTC . 13 TRBJ1-2 TRBD1 TRBV29-1
CASSTEKGTETEAFF TGTGCCAGCAGCACCGAGAAGGGGACGGAGACTGAAGCTTTCTTT . 15 TRBJ1-1 . TRBV11-3
CASARGLLASSYNEQFF TGTGCCAGCGCACGGGGGCTACTAGCGAGCTCCTACAATGAGCAGTTCTTC few 17 TRBJ2-1 . TRBV11-2
CSARSWGRGREKLFF TGCAGTGCTAGATCGTGGGGACGCGGACGGGAAAAACTGTTTTTT . 15 TRBJ1-4 . TRBV20-1
CASSDQTGGGEKLFF TGTGCCAGCAGTGACCAGACAGGAGGGGGTGAAAAACTGTTTTTT few 15 TRBJ1-4 . TRBV25-1
CASSLVGVTSGSSRAKNIQYF TGTGCCAGCAGCTTAGTAGGGGTGACTAGCGGGAGCTCTCGGGCCAAAAACATTCAGTACTTC . 21 TRBJ2-4 TRBD2 TRBV11-2
CASSLRQGQVYEQYF TGCGCCAGCAGCCTTCGACAGGGTCAGGTCTACGAGCAGTACTTC . 15 TRBJ2-7 TRBD1 TRBV4-1
CASSPKGAGVQYF TGTGCCAGCAGCCCCAAAGGGGCGGGGGTGCAGTACTTC . 13 TRBJ2-5 TRBD2 TRBV7-2
CASSPIRLAGYNEQFF TGTGCCAGCAGCCCGATTCGACTAGCGGGCTACAATGAGCAGTTCTTC . 16 TRBJ2-1 TRBD2 TRBV3-1
CSARGVGEKLFF TGCAGTGCCAGGGGGGTGGGGGAAAAACTGTTTTTT few 12 TRBJ1-4 TRBD1 TRBV20-1
CASSLGGQLGYAYF TGTGCCAGCAGCTTAGGGGGACAGCTGGGATACGCGTATTTT . 14 TRBJ2-3 TRBD1 TRBV7-9
CASKDEQASTDTQYF TGTGCCAGCAAAGATGAACAGGCGAGCACAGATACGCAGTATTTT . 15 TRBJ2-3 . TRBV7-3
CSVEESFRGRPTDTQYF . few 17 TRBJ2-3 . TRBV29-1
CASRQTGVGKNIQYF TGTGCCAGCAGGCAGACAGGCGTTGGCAAAAACATTCAGTACTTC . 15 TRBJ2-4 . TRBV12-3/TRBV12-4
CASSPPGGMNSFF TGTGCCAGCTCACCCCCGGGAGGCATGAACTCGTTCTTC few 13 TRBJ2-1 TRBD2 TRBV18
CASNAQITTDTQYF TGCGCCAGCAACGCTCAGATTACCACAGATACGCAGTATTTT . 14 TRBJ2-3 . TRBV5-1
CASSFSPGQNYGYTF TGTGCCAGCAGCTTTTCCCCGGGACAGAACTATGGCTACACCTTC . 15 TRBJ1-2 TRBD1 TRBV7-2
CASSLPTGTGFLYGYTF TGTGCCAGCAGTTTACCCACCGGGACAGGGTTCCTCTATGGCTACACCTTC . 17 TRBJ1-2 TRBD1 TRBV28
CSAPSGGSGNEQFF TGCAGTGCCCCTAGCGGCGGGAGTGGGAATGAGCAGTTCTTC few 14 TRBJ2-1 TRBD2 TRBV20-1
CASSFFNRDGYTF TGTGCCAGCAGTTTCTTTAACAGAGATGGCTACACCTTC few 13 TRBJ1-2 . TRBV27
CASRGLPSYEQYF TGTGCCAGCAGGGGCCTTCCGTCCTACGAGCAGTACTTC few 13 TRBJ2-7 . TRBV11-1
CSVEGTSGMSTDTQYF TGCAGCGTAGAGGGGACTAGCGGGATGAGCACAGATACGCAGTATTTT . 16 TRBJ2-3 TRBD2 TRBV20-1
CASSQGTNFPYEQYF TGTGCCAGCAGCCAAGGGACAAACTTCCCCTACGAGCAGTACTTC few 15 TRBJ2-7 . TRBV3-1
CASTRARENIQYF TGTGCCAGCACGCGGGCGCGAGAAAACATTCAGTACTTC . 13 TRBJ2-4 . TRBV7-2
CASQGAGETQYF TGTGCCAGTCAGGGGGCGGGGGAGACCCAGTACTTC . 12 TRBJ2-5 TRBD1 TRBV28
CASSQEGTGNEQYF TGTGCCAGCAGCCAAGAGGGGACAGGGAATGAGCAGTACTTC . 14 TRBJ2-4 TRBD1 TRBV3-1
CASSSPGTDGNEQFF TGTGCCAGCAGTTCCCCTGGGACCGATGGGAATGAGCAGTTCTTC . 15 TRBJ2-1 . TRBV12-3/TRBV12-4
CASRDGTSGNYEQYF TGCGCCAGCAGAGACGGGACTAGCGGAAACTACGAGCAGTACTTC . 15 TRBJ2-7 TRBD2 TRBV5-1
CASSLGLAPKSYEQYF TGTGCCAGCAGTCTAGGCCTAGCCCCAAAGTCCTACGAGCAGTACTTC . 16 TRBJ2-7 . TRBV6-5
CVSSLSILAGYNEQYF TGTGTCAGCAGTTTATCGATACTAGCGGGATACAATGAGCAGTACTTC . 16 TRBJ2-7 TRBD2 TRBV27
CASSLGTLADGYTF TGCGCCAGCAGCTTGGGGACGCTGGCGGATGGCTACACCTTC . 14 TRBJ1-2 . TRBV5-1